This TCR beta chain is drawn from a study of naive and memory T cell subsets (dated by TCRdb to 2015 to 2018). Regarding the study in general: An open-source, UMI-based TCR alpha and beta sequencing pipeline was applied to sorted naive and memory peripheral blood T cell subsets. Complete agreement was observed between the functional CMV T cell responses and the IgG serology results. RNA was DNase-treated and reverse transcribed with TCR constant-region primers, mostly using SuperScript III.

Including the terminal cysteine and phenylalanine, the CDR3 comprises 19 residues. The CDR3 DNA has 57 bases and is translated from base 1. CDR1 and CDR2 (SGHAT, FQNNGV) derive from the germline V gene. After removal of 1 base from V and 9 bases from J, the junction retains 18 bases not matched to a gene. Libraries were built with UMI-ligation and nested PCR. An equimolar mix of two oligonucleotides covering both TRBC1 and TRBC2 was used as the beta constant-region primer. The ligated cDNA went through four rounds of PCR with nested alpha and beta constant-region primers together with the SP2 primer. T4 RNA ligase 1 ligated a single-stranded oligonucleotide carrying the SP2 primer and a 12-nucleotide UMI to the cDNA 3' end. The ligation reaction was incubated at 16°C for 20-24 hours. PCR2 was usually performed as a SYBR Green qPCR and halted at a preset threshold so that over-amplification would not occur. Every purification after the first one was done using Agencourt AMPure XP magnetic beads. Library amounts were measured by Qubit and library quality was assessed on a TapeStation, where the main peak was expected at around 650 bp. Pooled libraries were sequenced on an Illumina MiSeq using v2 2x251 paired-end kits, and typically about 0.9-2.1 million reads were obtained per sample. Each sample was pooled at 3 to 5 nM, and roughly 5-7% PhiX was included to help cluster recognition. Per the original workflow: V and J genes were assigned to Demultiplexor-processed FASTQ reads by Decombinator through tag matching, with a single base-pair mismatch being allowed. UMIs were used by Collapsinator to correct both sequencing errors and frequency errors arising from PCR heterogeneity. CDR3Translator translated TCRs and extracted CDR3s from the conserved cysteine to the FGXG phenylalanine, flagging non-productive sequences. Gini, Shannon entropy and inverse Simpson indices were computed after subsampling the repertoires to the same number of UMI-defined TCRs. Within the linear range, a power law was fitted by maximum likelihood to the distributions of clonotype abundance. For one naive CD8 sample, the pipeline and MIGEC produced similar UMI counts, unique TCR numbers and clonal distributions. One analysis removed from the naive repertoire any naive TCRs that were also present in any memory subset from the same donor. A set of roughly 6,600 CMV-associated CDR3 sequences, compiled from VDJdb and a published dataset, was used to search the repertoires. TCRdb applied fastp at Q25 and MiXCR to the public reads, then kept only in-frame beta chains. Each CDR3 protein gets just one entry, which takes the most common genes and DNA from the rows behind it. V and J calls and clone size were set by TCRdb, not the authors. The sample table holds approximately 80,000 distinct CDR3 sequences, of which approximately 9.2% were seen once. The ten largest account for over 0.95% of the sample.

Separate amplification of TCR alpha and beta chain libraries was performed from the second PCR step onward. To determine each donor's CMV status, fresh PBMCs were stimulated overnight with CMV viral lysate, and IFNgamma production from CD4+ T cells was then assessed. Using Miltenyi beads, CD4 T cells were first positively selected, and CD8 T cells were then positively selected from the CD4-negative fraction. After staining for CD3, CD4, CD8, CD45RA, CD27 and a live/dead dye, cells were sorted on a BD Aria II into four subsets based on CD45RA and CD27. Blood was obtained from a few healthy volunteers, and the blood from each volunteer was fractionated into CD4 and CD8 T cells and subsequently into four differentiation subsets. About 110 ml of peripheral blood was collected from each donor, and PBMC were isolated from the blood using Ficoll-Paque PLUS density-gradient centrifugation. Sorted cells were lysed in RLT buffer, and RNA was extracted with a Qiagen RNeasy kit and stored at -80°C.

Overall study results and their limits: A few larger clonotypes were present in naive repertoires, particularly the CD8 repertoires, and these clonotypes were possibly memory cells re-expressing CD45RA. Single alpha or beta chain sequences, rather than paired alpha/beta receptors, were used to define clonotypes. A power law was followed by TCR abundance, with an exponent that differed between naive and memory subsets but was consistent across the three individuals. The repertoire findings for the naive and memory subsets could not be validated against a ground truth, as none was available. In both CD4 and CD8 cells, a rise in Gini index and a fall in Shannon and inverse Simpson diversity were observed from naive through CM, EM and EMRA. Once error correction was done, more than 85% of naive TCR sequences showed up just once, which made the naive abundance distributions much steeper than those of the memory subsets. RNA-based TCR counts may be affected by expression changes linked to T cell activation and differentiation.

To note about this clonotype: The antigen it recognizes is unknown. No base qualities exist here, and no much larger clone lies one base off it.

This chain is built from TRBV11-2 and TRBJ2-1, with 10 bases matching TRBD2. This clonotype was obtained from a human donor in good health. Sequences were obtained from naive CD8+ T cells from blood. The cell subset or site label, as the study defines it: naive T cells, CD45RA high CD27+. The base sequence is TGTGCCAGCAGCTTAGGGTCCGCGTATCGGCTAGCGGGAGCCACTGAGCAGTTCTTC. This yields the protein CASSLGSAYRLAGATEQFF.